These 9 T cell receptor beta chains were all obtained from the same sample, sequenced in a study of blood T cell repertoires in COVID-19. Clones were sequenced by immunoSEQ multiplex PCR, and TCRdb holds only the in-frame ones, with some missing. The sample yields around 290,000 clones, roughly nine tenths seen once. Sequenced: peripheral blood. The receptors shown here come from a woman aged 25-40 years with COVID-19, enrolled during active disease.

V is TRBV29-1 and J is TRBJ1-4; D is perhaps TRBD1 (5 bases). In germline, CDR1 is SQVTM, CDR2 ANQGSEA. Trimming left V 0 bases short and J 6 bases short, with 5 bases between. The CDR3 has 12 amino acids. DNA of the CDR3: TGCAGCGTTGAAGACAGGGATGAAAAACTGTTTTTT. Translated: CSVEDRDEKLFF. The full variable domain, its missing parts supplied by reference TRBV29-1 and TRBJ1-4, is SAVISQKPSRDICQRGTSLTIQCQVDSQVTMMFWYRQQPGQSLTLIATANQGSEATYESGFVIDKFPISRPNLTFSTLTVSNMSPEDSSIYLCSVEDRDEKLFFGSGTQLSVL.

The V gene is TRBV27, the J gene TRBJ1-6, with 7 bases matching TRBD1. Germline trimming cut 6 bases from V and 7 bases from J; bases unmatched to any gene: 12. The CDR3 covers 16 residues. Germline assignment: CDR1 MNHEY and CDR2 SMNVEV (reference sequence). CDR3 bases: TGTGCCAGCAGCCCCAACGGACAGGTGATGAATTCACCCCTCCACTTT. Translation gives CASSPNGQVMNSPLHF.

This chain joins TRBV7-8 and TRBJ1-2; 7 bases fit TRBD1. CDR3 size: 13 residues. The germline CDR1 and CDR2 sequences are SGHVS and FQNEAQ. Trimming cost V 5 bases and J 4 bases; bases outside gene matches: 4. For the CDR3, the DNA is TGTGCCAGCAGCCGGGACAGACGCTATGGCTACACCTTC. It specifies CASSRDRRYGYTF.

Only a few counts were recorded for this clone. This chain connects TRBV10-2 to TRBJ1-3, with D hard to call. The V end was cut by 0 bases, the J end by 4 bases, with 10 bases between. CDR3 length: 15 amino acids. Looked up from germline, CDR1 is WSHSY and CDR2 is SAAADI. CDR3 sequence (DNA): TGCGCCAGCAGTGAGTCGGGAGGTGCGGGAAACACCATATATTTT. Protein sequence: CASSESGGAGNTIYF.

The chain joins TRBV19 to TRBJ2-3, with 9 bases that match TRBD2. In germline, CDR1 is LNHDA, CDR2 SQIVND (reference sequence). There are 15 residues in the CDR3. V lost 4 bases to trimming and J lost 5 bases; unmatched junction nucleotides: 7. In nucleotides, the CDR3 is TGTGCCAGTAGTACACCCCGTAGCGGGGGAGATACGCAGTATTTT. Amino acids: CASSTPRSGGDTQYF.

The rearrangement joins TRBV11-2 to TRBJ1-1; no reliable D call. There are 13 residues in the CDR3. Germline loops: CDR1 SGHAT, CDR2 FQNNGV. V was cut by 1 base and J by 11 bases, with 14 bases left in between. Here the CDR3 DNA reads TGTGCCAGCAGCTTAGCCCTAGCTTCCGAGGCTTTCTTT. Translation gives CASSLALASEAFF. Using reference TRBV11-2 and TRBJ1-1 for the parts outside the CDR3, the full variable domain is EAGVAQSPRYKIIEKRQSVAFWCNPISGHATLYWYQQILGQGPKLLIQFQNNGVVDDSQLPKDRFSAERLKGVDSTLKIQPAKLEDSAVYLCASSLALASEAFFGQGTRLTVV.

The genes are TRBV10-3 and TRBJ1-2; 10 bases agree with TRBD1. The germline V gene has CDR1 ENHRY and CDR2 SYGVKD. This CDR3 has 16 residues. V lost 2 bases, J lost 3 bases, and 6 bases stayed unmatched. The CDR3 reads CAISEPDRGPHYGYTF. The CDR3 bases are TGTGCCATCAGTGAGCCTGACAGGGGGCCGCACTATGGCTACACCTTC.

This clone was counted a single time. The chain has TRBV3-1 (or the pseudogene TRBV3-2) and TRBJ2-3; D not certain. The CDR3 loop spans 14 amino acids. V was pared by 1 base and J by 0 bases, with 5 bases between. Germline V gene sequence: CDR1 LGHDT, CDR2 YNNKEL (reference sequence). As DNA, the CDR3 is TGTGCCAGCAGCCAAGTTCGGAGCACAGATACGCAGTATTTT. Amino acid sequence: CASSQVRSTDTQYF.

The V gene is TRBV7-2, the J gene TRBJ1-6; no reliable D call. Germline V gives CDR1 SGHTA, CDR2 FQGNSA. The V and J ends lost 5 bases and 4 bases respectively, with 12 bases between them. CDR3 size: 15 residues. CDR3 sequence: CASSREGSYNSPLHF. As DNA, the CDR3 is TGTGCCAGCAGCAGGGAGGGTTCGTATAATTCACCCCTCCACTTT.